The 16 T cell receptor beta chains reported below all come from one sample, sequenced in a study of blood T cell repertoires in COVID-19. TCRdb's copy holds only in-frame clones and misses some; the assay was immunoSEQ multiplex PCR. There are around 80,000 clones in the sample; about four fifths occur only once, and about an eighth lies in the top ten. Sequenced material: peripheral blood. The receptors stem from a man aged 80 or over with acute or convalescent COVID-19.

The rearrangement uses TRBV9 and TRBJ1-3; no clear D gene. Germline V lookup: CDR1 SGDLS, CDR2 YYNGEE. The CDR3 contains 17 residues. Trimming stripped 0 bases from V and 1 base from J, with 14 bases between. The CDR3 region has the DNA TGTGCCAGCAGCGTAGCTCCAACAGAGATATCTGGAAACACCATATATTTT. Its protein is CASSVAPTEISGNTIYF.

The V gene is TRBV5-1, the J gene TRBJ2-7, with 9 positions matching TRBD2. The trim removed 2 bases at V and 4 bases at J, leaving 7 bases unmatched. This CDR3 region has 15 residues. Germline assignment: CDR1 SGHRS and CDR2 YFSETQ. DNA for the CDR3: TGCGCCAGCAGCTTTGACAGCGGGGGGTTGTACGAGCAGTACTTC. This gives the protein CASSFDSGGLYEQYF.

CDR3 loop: CASSPDRFNEKLFF. CDR3 nucleotide sequence: TGTGCCAGCAGCCCGGACAGGTTTAATGAAAAACTGTTTTTT. The chain has TRBV5-4 and TRBJ1-4; 7 nucleotides line up with TRBD1. The CDR3 extends over 14 amino acids. Germline CDR1 SGHNT, CDR2 YYREEE (reference sequence). The V segment lost 4 bases and the J segment 4 bases; nucleotides outside the gene matches: 4. The whole variable domain, remainder taken from reference TRBV5-4 and TRBJ1-4, is ETGVTQSPTHLIKTRGQQVTLRCSSQSGHNTVSWYQQALGQGPQFIFQYYREEENGRGNFPPRFSGLQFPNYSSELNVNALELDDSALYLCASSPDRFNEKLFFGSGTQLSVL.

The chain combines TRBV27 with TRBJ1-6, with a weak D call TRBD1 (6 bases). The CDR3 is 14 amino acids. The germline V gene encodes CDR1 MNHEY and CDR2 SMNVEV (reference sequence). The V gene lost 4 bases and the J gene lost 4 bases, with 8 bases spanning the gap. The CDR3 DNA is TGTGCCAGCAGTTCCGGACAGTATAATTCACCCCTCCACTTT. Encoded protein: CASSSGQYNSPLHF.

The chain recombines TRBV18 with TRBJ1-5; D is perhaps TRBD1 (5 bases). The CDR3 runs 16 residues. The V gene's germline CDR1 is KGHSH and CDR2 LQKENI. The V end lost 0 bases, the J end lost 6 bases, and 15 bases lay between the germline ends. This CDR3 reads CASSPPSGGGTQPQHF. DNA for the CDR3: TGTGCCAGCTCACCACCTTCGGGGGGTGGTACTCAGCCCCAGCATTTT.

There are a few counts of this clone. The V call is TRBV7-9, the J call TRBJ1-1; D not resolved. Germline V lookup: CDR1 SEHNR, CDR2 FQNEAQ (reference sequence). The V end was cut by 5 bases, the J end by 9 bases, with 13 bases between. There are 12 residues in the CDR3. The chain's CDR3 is CASSPWGVKAFF. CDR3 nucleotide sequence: TGTGCCAGCAGCCCTTGGGGAGTAAAAGCTTTCTTT.

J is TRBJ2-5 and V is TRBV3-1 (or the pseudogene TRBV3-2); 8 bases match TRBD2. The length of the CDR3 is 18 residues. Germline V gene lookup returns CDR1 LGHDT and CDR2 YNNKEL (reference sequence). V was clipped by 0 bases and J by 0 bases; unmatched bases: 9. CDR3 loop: CASSQDSSASGYQETQYF. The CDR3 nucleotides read TGTGCCAGCAGCCAAGATAGTTCGGCTAGCGGGTACCAAGAGACCCAGTACTTC.

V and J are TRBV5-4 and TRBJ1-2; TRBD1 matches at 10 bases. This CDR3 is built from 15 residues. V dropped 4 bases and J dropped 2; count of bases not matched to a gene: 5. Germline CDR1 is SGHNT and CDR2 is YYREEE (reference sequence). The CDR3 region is CASSPDRGRNYGYTF. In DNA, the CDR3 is TGTGCCAGCAGCCCAGACAGGGGGCGCAACTATGGCTACACCTTC.

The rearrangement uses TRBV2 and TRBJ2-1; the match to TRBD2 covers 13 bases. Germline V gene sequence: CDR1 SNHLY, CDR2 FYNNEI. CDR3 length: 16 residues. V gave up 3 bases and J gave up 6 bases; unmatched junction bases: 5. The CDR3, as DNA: TGTGCCAGCAGTGATCTAACTAGCGGGGGGGTCAATGAGCAGTTCTTC. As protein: CASSDLTSGGVNEQFF.

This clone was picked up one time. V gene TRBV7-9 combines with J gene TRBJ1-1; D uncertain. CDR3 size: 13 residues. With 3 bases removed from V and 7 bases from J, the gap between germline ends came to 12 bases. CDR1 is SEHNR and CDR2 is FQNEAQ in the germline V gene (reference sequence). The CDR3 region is CASSLEEYSEAFF. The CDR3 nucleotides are TGTGCCAGCAGCTTGGAGGAATATAGTGAAGCTTTCTTT.

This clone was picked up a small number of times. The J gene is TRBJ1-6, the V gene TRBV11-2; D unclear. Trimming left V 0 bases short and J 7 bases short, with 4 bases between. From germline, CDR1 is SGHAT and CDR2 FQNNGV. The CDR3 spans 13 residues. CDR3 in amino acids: CASSLEENSPLHF. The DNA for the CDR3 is TGTGCCAGCAGCTTAGAGGAGAATTCACCCCTCCACTTT. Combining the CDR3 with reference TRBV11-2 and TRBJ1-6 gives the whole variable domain EAGVAQSPRYKIIEKRQSVAFWCNPISGHATLYWYQQILGQGPKLLIQFQNNGVVDDSQLPKDRFSAERLKGVDSTLKIQPAKLEDSAVYLCASSLEENSPLHFGNGTRLTVT.

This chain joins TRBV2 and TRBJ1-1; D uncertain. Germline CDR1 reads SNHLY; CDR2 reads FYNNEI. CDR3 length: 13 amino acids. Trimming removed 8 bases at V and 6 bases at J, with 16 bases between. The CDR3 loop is CASHSNRWSEAFF. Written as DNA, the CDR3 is TGTGCCAGCCACAGTAATAGGTGGTCTGAAGCTTTCTTT.

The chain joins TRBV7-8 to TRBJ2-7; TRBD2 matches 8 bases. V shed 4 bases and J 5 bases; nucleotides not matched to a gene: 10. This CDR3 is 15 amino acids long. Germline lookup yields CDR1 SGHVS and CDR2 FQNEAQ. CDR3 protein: CASSSQATSDHEQYF. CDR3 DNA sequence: TGTGCCAGCAGCTCTCAAGCGACTAGCGACCACGAGCAGTACTTC.

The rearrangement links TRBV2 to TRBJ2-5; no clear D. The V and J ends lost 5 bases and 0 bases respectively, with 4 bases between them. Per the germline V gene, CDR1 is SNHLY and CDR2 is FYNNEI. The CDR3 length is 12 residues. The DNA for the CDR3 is TGTGCCAGCAGTTACTACCAAGAGACCCAGTACTTC. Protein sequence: CASSYYQETQYF.

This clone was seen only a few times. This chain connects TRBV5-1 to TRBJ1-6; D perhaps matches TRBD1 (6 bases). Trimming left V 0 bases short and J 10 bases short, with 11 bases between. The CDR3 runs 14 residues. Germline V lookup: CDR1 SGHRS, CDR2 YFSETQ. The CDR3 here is CASSLEQGRSPLHF. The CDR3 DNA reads TGCGCCAGCAGCTTGGAGCAGGGGCGATCACCCCTCCACTTT.

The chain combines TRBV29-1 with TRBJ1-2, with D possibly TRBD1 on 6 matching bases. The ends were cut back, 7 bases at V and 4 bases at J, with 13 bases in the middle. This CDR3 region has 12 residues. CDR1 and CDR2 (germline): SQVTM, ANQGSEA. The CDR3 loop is CSAIQGSYGYTF. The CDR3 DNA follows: TGCAGCGCTATACAGGGATCCTATGGCTACACCTTC.